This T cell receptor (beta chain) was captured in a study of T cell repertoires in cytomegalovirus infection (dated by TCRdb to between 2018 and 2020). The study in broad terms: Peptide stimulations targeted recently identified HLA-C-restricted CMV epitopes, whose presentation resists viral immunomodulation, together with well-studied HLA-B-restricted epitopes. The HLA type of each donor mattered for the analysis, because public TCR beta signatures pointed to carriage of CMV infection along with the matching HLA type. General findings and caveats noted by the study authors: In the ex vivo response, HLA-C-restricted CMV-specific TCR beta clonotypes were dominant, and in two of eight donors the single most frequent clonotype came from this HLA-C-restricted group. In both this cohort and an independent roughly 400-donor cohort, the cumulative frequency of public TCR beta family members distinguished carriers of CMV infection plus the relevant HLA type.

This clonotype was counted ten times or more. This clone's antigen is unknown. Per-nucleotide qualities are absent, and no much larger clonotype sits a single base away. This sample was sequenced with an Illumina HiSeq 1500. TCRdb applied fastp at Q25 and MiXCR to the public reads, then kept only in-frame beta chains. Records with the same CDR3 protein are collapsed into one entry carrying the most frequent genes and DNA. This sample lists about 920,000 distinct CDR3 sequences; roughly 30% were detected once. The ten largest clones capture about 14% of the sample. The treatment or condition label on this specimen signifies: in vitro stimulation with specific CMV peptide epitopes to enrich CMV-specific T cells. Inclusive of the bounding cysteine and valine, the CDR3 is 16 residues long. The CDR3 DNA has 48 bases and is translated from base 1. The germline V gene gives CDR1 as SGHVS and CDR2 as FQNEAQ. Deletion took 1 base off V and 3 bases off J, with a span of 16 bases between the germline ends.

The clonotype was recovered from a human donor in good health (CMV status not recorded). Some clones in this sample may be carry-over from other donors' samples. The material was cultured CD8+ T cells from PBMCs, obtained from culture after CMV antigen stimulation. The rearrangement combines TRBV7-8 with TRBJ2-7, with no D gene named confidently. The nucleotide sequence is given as TGTGCCAGCAGCTTAGGGGGTCTGGACCTGTACTACGAGCAGTACGTC. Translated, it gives CASSLGGLDLYYEQYV.